This T cell receptor (beta chain) was sequenced in a study of blood T cell repertoires in COVID-19. The overall study: Acute and convalescent COVID-19 specimens originated in the United States, Italy and Spain. From T cells, B-cell-depleted T cells, or PBMCs came the material, which was cDNA or gDNA.

This CDR3 region has 16 residues. Looked up from germline, CDR1 is LNHNV and CDR2 is YYDKDF (reference sequence). Trimming pared 0 bases from V and 0 bases from J, leaving 8 bases between. TCRdb's copy holds only in-frame clones and misses some; the assay was immunoSEQ multiplex PCR. The table has approximately 470,000 clones, approximately 85% seen once. This TCR derives from a human donor in a cohort sampled during active COVID-19. Sequencing used peripheral blood. The chain combines TRBV15 with TRBJ2-2, with D possibly being TRBD1 (6 bases). The CDR3 bases are TGTGCCACCAGCAGAGATCGGACAGCGAACACCGGGGAGCTGTTTTTT. Protein: CATSRDRTANTGELFF.